These 8 T cell receptor beta chains came from one sample sequenced in a study of T cells after yellow fever vaccination. TCRdb ran MiXCR on the 5' RACE reads and lists one entry per CDR3 protein. The sample includes approximately 510,000 distinct CDR3 sequences, 20% to 25% of them seen just once. The sequences come from PBMCs, collected roughly 20 days after the first yellow fever vaccination. The receptors originated from a young man who received the YFV17D yellow fever vaccine.

Ten or more counts support this clonotype. The chain uses TRBV10-3 and TRBJ1-1; no clear D. The germline V gene has CDR1 ENHRY and CDR2 SYGVKD. Deletions cut 3 bases from V and 1 base from J, with 9 bases between. CDR3 size: 14 residues. The CDR3 here is CAISDVGPNTEAFF. In DNA, the CDR3 is TGTGCCATCAGTGATGTAGGCCCGAACACTGAAGCTTTCTTT.

This clonotype was seen a few times. The V call is TRBV24-1, the J call TRBJ2-3; 8 positions match TRBD2. The germline V gene has CDR1 KGHDR and CDR2 SFDVKD. CDR3 size: 15 residues. V trimming: 5 bases; J trimming: 2 bases; junction bases outside the gene matches: 5. CDR3 sequence reads: CATSGERGNTDTQYF. The CDR3 DNA reads as TGTGCCACCAGTGGTGAGCGGGGGAACACAGATACGCAGTATTTT.

V and J are TRBV6-5 and TRBJ1-2, with D perhaps TRBD1 (5 bases). Per the germline V gene, CDR1 is MNHEY and CDR2 is SVGAGI. With 5 bases removed from V and 8 bases from J, the gap between germline ends came to 12 bases. The length of the CDR3 is 12 residues. The CDR3 spells CASSKQGGGYTF. DNA of the CDR3: TGTGCCAGCAGTAAGCAGGGTGGAGGCTACACCTTC.

The rearrangement links TRBV10-1 to TRBJ2-3; either TRBD1 or TRBD2 may supply D (6 bases each). The V gene's germline CDR1 is WNHNN and CDR2 SYGVQD (reference sequence). The CDR3 has 13 amino acids. The V and J ends lost 1 base and 6 bases respectively, with 8 bases between them. The CDR3 is CASSELGGDTQYF. The CDR3 DNA reads TGCGCCAGCAGTGAGTTAGGGGGGGATACGCAGTATTTT.

A few counts support this clonotype. The J gene is TRBJ1-4, the V gene TRBV5-1; 7 bases fit TRBD1. Trimming at V came to 6 bases and at J to 0 bases, leaving 8 bases not matched to a gene. This CDR3 is built from 16 residues. Germline V CDR1 and CDR2: SGHRS, YFSETQ. The DNA for the CDR3 is TGCGCCAGCACTCCGGGACAGATCACAACTAATGAAAAACTGTTTTTT. Protein: CASTPGQITTNEKLFF. The whole variable domain, remainder taken from reference TRBV5-1 and TRBJ1-4, is KAGVTQTPRYLIKTRGQQVTLSCSPISGHRSVSWYQQTPGQGLQFLFEYFSETQRNKGNFPGRFSGRQFSNSRSEMNVSTLELGDSALYLCASTPGQITTNEKLFFGSGTQLSVL.

This chain uses TRBV7-2 with TRBJ2-2; 8 bases fit TRBD1. Germline CDR1 SGHTA, CDR2 FQGNSA. V shed 8 bases, J shed 5 bases, and the junction held 7 bases outside the gene matches. This CDR3 has 14 amino acids. As DNA, the CDR3 is TGTGCCAGCGGCGACAGGGGTAGGACCGGGGAGCTGTTTTTT. Translated, it gives CASGDRGRTGELFF.

The genes are TRBV6-5 and TRBJ1-1; D possibly corresponds to TRBD1 (6 bases). Germline lookup yields CDR1 MNHEY and CDR2 SVGAGI. Trimming pared 0 bases from V and 6 bases from J, leaving 14 bases between. The CDR3 consists of 15 residues. The CDR3 is CASSYSGARVAEAFF. The CDR3 DNA follows: TGTGCCAGCAGTTACTCGGGGGCCCGGGTCGCTGAAGCTTTCTTT.

V gene TRBV6-1 combines with J gene TRBJ2-5, with unresolved D. Trimming pared 10 bases from V and 4 bases from J, leaving 22 bases between. In germline, CDR1 is MNHNS, CDR2 SASEGT. The CDR3 totals 15 residues. In DNA form, the CDR3 reads TGTGCCACTGCCCCCGGGTCCTTCTGGGGAGAGACCCAGTACTTC. Translated, it gives CATAPGSFWGETQYF.